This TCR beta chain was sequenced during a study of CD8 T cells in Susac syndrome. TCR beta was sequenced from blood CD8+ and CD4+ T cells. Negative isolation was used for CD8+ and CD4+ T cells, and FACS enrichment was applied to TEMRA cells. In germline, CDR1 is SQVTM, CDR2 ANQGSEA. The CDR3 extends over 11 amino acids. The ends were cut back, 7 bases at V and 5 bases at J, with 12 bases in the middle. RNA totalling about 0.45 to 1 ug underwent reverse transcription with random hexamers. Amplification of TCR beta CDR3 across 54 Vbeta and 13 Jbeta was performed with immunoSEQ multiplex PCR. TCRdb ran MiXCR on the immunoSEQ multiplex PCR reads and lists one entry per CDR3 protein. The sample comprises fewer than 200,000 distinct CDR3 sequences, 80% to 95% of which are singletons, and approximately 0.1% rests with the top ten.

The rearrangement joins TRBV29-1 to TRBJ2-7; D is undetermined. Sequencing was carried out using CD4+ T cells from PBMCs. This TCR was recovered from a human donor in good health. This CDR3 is CSARQNDEQYV. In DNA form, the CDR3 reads TGCAGCGCCCGTCAGAACGACGAGCAGTACGTC.